Below are 31 T cell receptor beta chains sequenced from a single sample in a study of T-cell memory formation after mild COVID-19. TCRdb passed the 5' RACE reads through MiXCR, listing each CDR3 protein once. There are over 150,000 distinct CDR3 sequences in the sample; less than 20% occur only once, and 3.9% lies in the top ten. Sequences were obtained from PBMCs or a T cell subset sorted from them (not recorded which). The receptor set was obtained from a man aged 18 to 35 who had mild COVID-19 (a few samples of this study predate the infection). Cell type and time point are not known.

This clonotype was found a few times. The germline gene is not matched at one end of the junction; a read error may be the cause. The rearrangement links TRBV7-7 to TRBJ1-1; possible D gene TRBD1, 6 bases. CDR3 length equals 14 residues. The germline gives CDR1 SSHAT, CDR2 FNYEAQ (reference sequence). CDR3 bases: TGTGCTAGCAGCTTAAACAGGGATTCGACTGAAGCTTTCTTT. This codes for CASSLNRDSTEAFF. The full variable domain, completed using reference TRBV7-7 and TRBJ1-1, is GAGVSQSPRYKVTKRGQDVTLRCDPISSHATLYWYQQALGQGPEFLTYFNYEAQPDKSGLPSDRFSAERPEGSISTLTIQRTEQRDSAMYRCASSLNRDSTEAFFGQGTRLTVV.

The rearrangement links TRBV27 to TRBJ1-6; TRBD1 is a possible D gene (6 bases). CDR3 length: 14 amino acids. CDR1 and CDR2 (germline): MNHEY, SMNVEV (reference sequence). Deletions cut 6 bases from V and 11 bases from J, with 17 bases between. The CDR3 nucleotides read TGTGCCAGCAGCCAGCGGGGGGGGCTCGCACCCCTCCACTTT. Amino acid sequence: CASSQRGGLAPLHF.

The chain combines TRBV24-1 with TRBJ1-1; D is ambiguous. This CDR3 is 12 amino acids long. Germline V lookup: CDR1 KGHDR, CDR2 SFDVKD. V lost 8 bases and J 4 bases, leaving 10 bases between the germline ends. CDR3 amino acids: CATKGLRTEAFF. The DNA for the CDR3 is TGTGCCACCAAGGGATTACGCACTGAAGCTTTCTTT.

This clonotype was found a few times. The rearrangement uses TRBV10-3 and TRBJ2-1; 16 nucleotides agree with TRBD2. This CDR3 contains 17 residues. The germline V gene encodes CDR1 ENHRY and CDR2 SYGVKD. Trimming removed 5 bases from V and 9 bases from J; junction bases left unmatched: 10. DNA of the CDR3: TGTGCCATCAGTTTAGGAGGGACTAGCGGGGGGGCTGGTGAGCAGTTCTTC. Translated, it gives CAISLGGTSGGAGEQFF.

This chain joins TRBV27 and TRBJ1-2, with a possible D match to TRBD1 (5 bases). The germline gives CDR1 MNHEY, CDR2 SMNVEV (reference sequence). V was trimmed by 3 bases and J by 7 bases, leaving 12 bases between them. The CDR3 is made up of 13 amino acids. In DNA form, the CDR3 reads TGTGCCAGCAGTTTCCAGGGTACGGGTGGCTACACCTTC. The encoded protein is CASSFQGTGGYTF.

The chain carries TRBV10-3 and TRBJ2-1; weak D call: TRBD1 (5 bases). Per the germline V gene, CDR1 is ENHRY and CDR2 is SYGVKD. This CDR3 is 12 amino acids long. V was shortened by 7 bases and J by 4 bases, with 8 bases between the two germline ends. The CDR3 coding sequence is TGTGCCATCACCGACAGTTACAATGAGCAGTTCTTC. Amino acids: CAITDSYNEQFF.

This clonotype was picked up a small number of times. This rearrangement joins TRBV5-1 to TRBJ2-5; 7 bases align to TRBD1. CDR1 SGHRS and CDR2 YFSETQ come from the germline V gene. The CDR3 totals 15 residues. Losses at the gene ends were 0 bases for V and 3 bases for J; bases not matched to a gene: 5. The CDR3: CASSLDATGEETQYF. The CDR3 coding sequence is TGCGCCAGCAGCTTGGACGCCACAGGGGAAGAGACCCAGTACTTC.

This clonotype has just a few counts. The chain has TRBV5-1 and TRBJ1-2; perhaps TRBD1 as D (5 bases). The length of the CDR3 is 14 residues. Germline CDR1 reads SGHRS; CDR2 reads YFSETQ. Trimming took off 0 bases at V and 2 bases at J, with 8 bases between the two ends. The CDR3 bases are TGCGCCAGCAGCTTGGGACAGCTAAACTATGGCTACACCTTC. It codes for CASSLGQLNYGYTF.

This clonotype has at least ten counts. The rearrangement joins TRBV5-6 to TRBJ2-1; no reliable D call. The CDR3 covers 11 residues. Per the germline V gene, CDR1 is SGHDT and CDR2 is YYEEEE. V lost 6 bases to trimming and J lost 5 bases, with 6 bases between them. The CDR3 loop is CASTKNNEQFF. CDR3 bases: TGTGCCAGCACCAAGAACAATGAGCAGTTCTTC.

This clonotype was recorded many times. The chain links TRBV6-6 to TRBJ1-6; D ambiguous. Germline V gene data show CDR1 as MNHNY and CDR2 as SVGAGI (reference sequence). There are 13 residues in the CDR3. V dropped 6 bases and J dropped 0 bases, with 3 bases sitting between them. The CDR3 DNA is TGTGCCAGCAGCCACTCCTATAATTCACCCCTCCACTTT. It encodes CASSHSYNSPLHF.

J is TRBJ2-5 and V is TRBV10-3; tentatively, D is TRBD2 (6 bases). CDR1 is ENHRY, CDR2 SYGVKD, per germline. The CDR3 is made up of 16 amino acids. V lost 3 bases to trimming and J lost 4 bases, with 18 bases between them. The DNA of the CDR3 is TGTGCCATCAGTGATTGGGCCGGGGGTATAAGAGAGACCCAGTACTTC. This encodes CAISDWAGGIRETQYF.

The chain recombines TRBV24-1 with TRBJ1-5, with D maybe TRBD1 (5 bases). V lost 2 bases and J 5 bases, leaving 21 bases between the germline ends. From germline, CDR1 is KGHDR and CDR2 SFDVKD. CDR3 length: 18 residues. The CDR3 here is CATSDSALGTGEDQPQHF. CDR3 DNA: TGTGCCACCAGTGATTCAGCCTTAGGGACGGGCGAGGATCAGCCCCAGCATTTT.

The chain combines TRBV7-9 with TRBJ2-3; no definite D call. The CDR3 contains 15 residues. Trimming took off 2 bases at V and 1 base at J, with 10 bases between the two ends. Germline CDR1 and CDR2: SEHNR and FQNEAQ (reference sequence). The CDR3 loop is CASSLFLPGTDTQYF. CDR3 DNA sequence: TGTGCCAGCAGCTTATTCCTACCCGGCACAGATACGCAGTATTTT.

Many counts were recorded for this clonotype. The rearrangement links TRBV12-3 or TRBV12-4 to TRBJ2-5; 10 nucleotides line up with TRBD2. The V gene end was trimmed by 3 bases and the J gene end by 5 bases; junction bases not matched to a gene: 6. This CDR3 has 15 residues. CDR3 protein: CASSFSSGGAETQYF. The CDR3 nucleotides read TGTGCCAGCAGTTTCTCTAGCGGGGGTGCGGAGACCCAGTACTTC.

This clonotype occurred a few times. The gene calls are TRBV11-2 and TRBJ2-5, with D possibly TRBD1 on 6 matching bases. V lost 5 bases and J 5 bases, leaving 15 bases between the germline ends. This CDR3 region has 14 residues. Germline V CDR1 and CDR2: SGHAT, FQNNGV. In DNA form, the CDR3 reads TGTGCCAGCAGCCTACGAAGTCAGGGGGAGACCCAGTACTTC. It specifies CASSLRSQGETQYF.

The rearrangement joins TRBV25-1 to TRBJ2-2; possible D gene TRBD1, 5 bases. V lost 1 base and J lost 5, with 17 bases in between. Germline V gives CDR1 MGHDK, CDR2 SYGVNS. The CDR3 sequence is 17 residues long. DNA for the CDR3: TGTGCCAGCAGTGAATCGGTAGGGGCAGACCCGACCGGGGAGCTGTTTTTT. Amino acid sequence: CASSESVGADPTGELFF. The full variable domain, its missing parts supplied by reference TRBV25-1 and TRBJ2-2, is EADIYQTPRYLVIGTGKKITLECSQTMGHDKMYWYQQDPGMELHLIHYSYGVNSTEKGDLSSESTVSRIRTEHFPLTLESARPSHTSQYLCASSESVGADPTGELFFGEGSRLTVL.

The chain joins TRBV5-5 to TRBJ2-2, with D tentatively TRBD1 (6 bases). There are 17 residues in the CDR3. Trimming cost V 3 bases and J 7 bases, with 22 bases left between them. Germline V lookup: CDR1 SGHKS, CDR2 YYEKEE (reference sequence). In nucleotides, the CDR3 is TGTGCCAGCAGCTGGGATTCCGACAGGCATGACCTCGGGGAGCTGTTTTTT. This encodes CASSWDSDRHDLGELFF.

This clonotype appeared a few times. This chain links TRBV5-4 with TRBJ2-5, with unresolved D. Looked up from germline, CDR1 is SGHNT and CDR2 is YYREEE (reference sequence). V shed 1 base and J shed 3 bases, with 7 bases lying between them. This CDR3 comprises 13 residues. CDR3 amino acids: CASSLHAEETQYF. The CDR3 region has the DNA TGTGCCAGCAGCTTGCACGCAGAAGAGACCCAGTACTTC.

This clonotype turned up a few times. This rearrangement joins TRBV28 to TRBJ1-5; the D is unclear. This CDR3 is 12 amino acids long. The V gene's germline CDR1 is MDHEN and CDR2 SYDVKM. The germline V and J ends were trimmed by 6 bases and 7 bases, with 10 bases remaining between them. CDR3 sequence reads: CASSLTGQPQHF. The CDR3 DNA follows: TGTGCCAGCAGCTTAACCGGGCAGCCCCAGCATTTT.

This clonotype was counted only a few times. The rearrangement links TRBV7-2 to TRBJ1-1; the D is unclear. Trimming took 5 bases from V and 0 from J, leaving 19 bases between them. The CDR3 extends over 17 amino acids. Germline assignment: CDR1 SGHTA and CDR2 FQGNSA. The chain's CDR3 is CASSEGAGGPMNTEAFF. In DNA, the CDR3 is TGTGCCAGCAGCGAGGGAGCCGGAGGGCCCATGAACACTGAAGCTTTCTTT.

CDR3 residues: CASSQEGGNSPLHF. The CDR3, as DNA: TGCGCCAGCAGCCAAGAAGGAGGGAATTCACCCCTCCACTTT. V gene TRBV4-1 combines with J gene TRBJ1-6, with D unclear. The length of the CDR3 is 14 residues. The germline V gene has CDR1 MGHRA and CDR2 YSYEKL. The V and J ends lost 0 bases and 7 bases respectively, with 7 bases between them.

This clonotype was found a few times. This chain connects TRBV7-2 to TRBJ2-5; D might be TRBD1 or TRBD2, each matching 6 bases. Deletions cut 4 bases from V and 3 bases from J, with 12 bases between. This CDR3 contains 14 residues. The V gene's germline CDR1 is SGHTA and CDR2 FQGNSA. DNA of the CDR3: TGTGCCAGCAGCTCCGGGGGCCTCAAAGAGACCCAGTACTTC. This gives the protein CASSSGGLKETQYF.

This clonotype was seen a handful of times. The chain couples TRBV28 to TRBJ1-2; D unresolved. Germline CDR1 is MDHEN and CDR2 is SYDVKM. This CDR3 comprises 15 residues. V was clipped by 5 bases and J by 4 bases, with 17 bases between them. For the CDR3, the DNA is TGTGCCAGCAGTCCCCCCCCCAGCGATCCCTATGGCTACACCTTC. Its translation: CASSPPPSDPYGYTF.

The V gene is TRBV12-3 or TRBV12-4, the J gene TRBJ2-5, with D perhaps given as TRBD1 or TRBD2 (5 bases each). This CDR3 is built from 18 residues. V shed 3 bases and J shed 1 base, with 21 bases lying between them. The CDR3 DNA is TGTGCCAGCAGTTTGGGGGTTTCGGGGCAGGGTCTCCAAGAGACCCAGTACTTC. Translated: CASSLGVSGQGLQETQYF.

The chain uses TRBV2 and TRBJ2-7; D gene uncertain. Germline V gene sequence: CDR1 SNHLY, CDR2 FYNNEI. The ends were cut back, 3 bases at V and 0 bases at J, with 6 bases in the middle. There are 13 residues in the CDR3. The chain's CDR3 is CASSEDPSYEQYV. The DNA for the CDR3 is TGTGCCAGCAGTGAGGACCCCTCCTACGAGCAGTACGTC.

This chain connects TRBV7-2 to TRBJ2-5, with D possibly being TRBD1 or TRBD2 (5 bases each). CDR1 is SGHTA, CDR2 FQGNSA, per germline. Trimming took 5 bases from V and 4 from J, leaving 11 bases between them. The length of the CDR3 is 13 residues. The CDR3 bases are TGTGCCAGCAGCCCTGGGACCTTAGAGACCCAGTACTTC. Translating gives CASSPGTLETQYF.

The J gene is TRBJ2-2, the V gene TRBV18; D is uncertain. Germline assignment: CDR1 KGHSH and CDR2 LQKENI. CDR3 size: 11 residues. V lost 6 bases and J 6 bases, leaving 5 bases between the germline ends. CDR3: CASSISGELFF. The CDR3 coding sequence is TGTGCCAGCTCGATTTCCGGGGAGCTGTTTTTT.

As DNA, the CDR3 is TGTGCCAGCAGTGAATTCGCAGGGTACACAGATACGCAGTATTTT. Its protein is CASSEFAGYTDTQYF. The chain combines TRBV25-1 with TRBJ2-3; possible D gene TRBD1, 5 bases. In germline, CDR1 is MGHDK, CDR2 SYGVNS. The ends were cut back, 1 base at V and 2 bases at J, with 10 bases in the middle. The CDR3 loop spans 15 amino acids. The full variable domain, completed using reference TRBV25-1 and TRBJ2-3, is EADIYQTPRYLVIGTGKKITLECSQTMGHDKMYWYQQDPGMELHLIHYSYGVNSTEKGDLSSESTVSRIRTEHFPLTLESARPSHTSQYLCASSEFAGYTDTQYFGPGTRLTVL.

This clonotype was counted a few times. The gene calls are TRBV6-5 and TRBJ1-2; 7 bases align to TRBD1. Unmatched junction bases numbered 6, after V lost 4 bases and J lost 4 bases. The CDR3 runs 14 residues. CDR1 and CDR2 from the germline V gene are MNHEY and SVGAGI. CDR3 DNA: TGTGCCAGCAGTTTCTTACGGGACAGCTATGGCTACACCTTC. It is translated as CASSFLRDSYGYTF.

The genes are TRBV10-3 and TRBJ2-3, with 12 bases identical to TRBD2. With 4 bases clipped from V and 6 bases from J, the junction kept 5 bases outside the gene matches. The CDR3 runs 15 residues. Germline values: CDR1 ENHRY, CDR2 SYGVKD. CDR3 amino acids: CAISATSGGSDTQYF. The CDR3 region has the DNA TGTGCCATCAGTGCGACTAGCGGGGGATCTGATACGCAGTATTTT.

Remarks on this clonotype: A much larger clone lies one base from this, so it may be a read error. The genes are TRBV12-3 or TRBV12-4 and TRBJ1-6, with D possibly matching TRBD1 (5 bases). The CDR3 totals 13 residues. Trimming removed 1 base at V and 7 bases at J, with 5 bases between. The CDR3 DNA follows: TGTGCCAGCAGTTTAGACAGGAATTCACCCCTCCACTTT. Translating it yields CASSLDRNSPLHF.